This TCR beta chain stems from a study of blood T cell repertoires in COVID-19 (dated by TCRdb to the early 2020s). Some background on the complete study: The collaborator samples originated in the United States, Italy and Spain and spanned the acute and convalescent phases of COVID-19. The material from the prospective study consisted of cDNA or gDNA derived from T cells, B-cell-depleted T cells, or PBMCs. Sample metadata almost always included a de-identified subject ID, COVID-19 status, age in years and sex. Deeply sampled blood TCRbeta repertoires from subjects exposed to, actively infected with, or recovered from COVID-19 were included in the dataset. A freely available public database, intended as a resource for researchers studying the immune response to SARS-CoV-2, is where the repertoires were released. Samples came from the ongoing ImmuneRACE study (first 160 participants) plus 1,254 subjects from 6 global collaborators. Where available, HLA class I and class II types were taken from metadata supplied by the sample provider and were not determined by assay-based typing. The study at large found these results: The quantity of clinical and demographic metadata differed by source and by participant and was supplied without curation.

TCRbeta CDR3 regions were amplified from genomic DNA by means of the immunoSEQ Assay, a bias-controlled multiplex PCR. The original methods were these. The number of nucleated cells in each sample was estimated by amplification of reference gene primers within the assay. Sequence reads were collapsed and filtered to measure the absolute abundance of every unique TCRbeta CDR3 rearrangement. For each sample, productive Simpson clonality was calculated as the square root of Simpson's diversity index over productive rearrangements. TCRdb holds this immuneACCESS table with in-frame rearrangements only. Some clones are missing; in checked studies, unresolved V genes explain under half, and the rest has no known cause. That table furnishes V, J and clone size, whereas the DNA furnished D and trimming. A total of 150,000 to 200,000 clones appear in this sample, about four fifths of them only once. The ten largest clones represent less than 4% of the sample.

Trimming at the junction amounts to 2 bases on V and 7 bases on J, and the germline ends lie 9 bases apart. Taken from cysteine to phenylalanine, the CDR3 has 13 residues. The read is trimmed to its CDR3 DNA, 39 bases read in frame from base 1. In the prospective study, participants were roughly 18 to 95 years old, resided in approximately 22 geographic areas of the United States, and were enrolled through a virtual design. To assign participants to cohorts, the prospective study relied on clinical history that participants themselves reported in a screening survey and a study questionnaire. For ImmuneRACE Cohort 3, a participant was defined as recovered based on two consecutive negative NP/OP PCR tests, clearance by a healthcare professional, or resolution of symptoms. Each participant in the prospective study had whole blood, serum and a nasopharyngeal or oropharyngeal swab collected by mobile phlebotomists. Participants in the prospective study had the option to provide additional blood draws and questionnaires over an approximately 2-month period. Before DNA extraction, prospective study blood samples were shipped either frozen or at room temperature.

A word on this clone: Its antigen remains unidentified. No base qualities exist here, and no much larger clone lies one base off it.

The TCR was taken from a woman aged 60-75 years who had recovered from COVID-19. The source material was PBMCs or T cells enriched from blood (not recorded which). The chain uses TRBV12-3 or TRBV12-4 and TRBJ2-1, with the identity of the D gene unclear. This receptor has the CDR3 CASSLSSRNEQFF. In nucleotides, the sequence is TGTGCCAGCAGTTTATCCTCCCGTAATGAGCAGTTCTTC.